A selection of T cell receptor beta chains follows, all from one sample in a study of T cell responses to AZD1222 COVID-19 vaccine. Generated by immunoSEQ multiplex PCR, the TCRdb table keeps only in-frame clones and is missing some. Of 70,000 to 95,000 clones in the sample, around 89% were seen once. The sample consisted of peripheral blood, taken on day 0 of MenACWY control vaccination. The receptor source for this set is an adult in good health. Both conserved end residues are part of each CDR3. Each record gives: clone size, D gene, J gene, V gene, CDR3 DNA, CDR3 protein. The D gene is left open where the match is weak. Where a row states a size, it is once, few, many or the class of an expanded clone; other rows omit it.

>-|TRBD1|TRBJ2-1|TRBV13
TGTGCCAGCATCCAAAGGGCAGGGGGCTTTAATGAGCAGTTCTTC
CASIQRAGGFNEQFF
>-|TRBD2|TRBJ2-2|TRBV7-2
TGTGCCAGCAGCCCCGGGAGGGGGTTGGGCACCGGGGAGCTGTTTTTT
CASSPGRGLGTGELFF
>-|-|TRBJ2-1|TRBV6-5
TGTGCCAGCACCTGGACTAGGGGGAATGAGCAGTTCTTC
CASTWTRGNEQFF
>-|TRBD1|TRBJ2-1|TRBV5-1
TGCGCCAGCAGTTCCCAGGGGGTCGTTCTTTACAATGAGCAGTTCTTC
CASSSQGVVLYNEQFF
>-|-|TRBJ1-3|TRBV6-2/TRBV6-3
TGTGCCAGCAGTTCCCCGGGACTGTTCTCTGGAAACACCATATATTTT
CASSSPGLFSGNTIYF
>once|TRBD2|TRBJ2-7|TRBV4-3
TGCGCCAGCAGCCCCTCGGGAGGGTCTTACGAGCAGTACTTC
CASSPSGGSYEQYF
>-|-|TRBJ2-2|TRBV5-1
TGCGCCAGCAGCTTGAACGGAAACACCGGGGAGCTGTTTTTT
CASSLNGNTGELFF
>-|TRBD1|TRBJ1-5|TRBV7-8
TGTGCCAGCAGCTTAGTAGGGACAGGGAATCAGCCCCAGCATTTT
CASSLVGTGNQPQHF
>-|TRBD2|TRBJ2-1|TRBV10-1
TGCGCCAGCAGTGAGTCCGCGGGAGGGCTCTTTGGTGAGCAGTTCTTC
CASSESAGGLFGEQFF
>-|-|TRBJ2-1|TRBV25-1
TGTGCCAGCAGTGAGTTAGCGAGACCCTCCTACAATGAGCAGTTCTTC
CASSELARPSYNEQFF
>-|TRBD1|TRBJ1-1|TRBV18
TGTGCCAGCTCACCTCAAGGGACAGGGCTGAACACTGAAGCTTTCTTT
CASSPQGTGLNTEAFF
>-|-|TRBJ1-2|TRBV7-9
TGTGCCAGCAGCTCAGGGGAGGATGGCTACACCTTC
CASSSGEDGYTF
>-|-|TRBJ1-1|TRBV29-1
TGCAGCGCCCCGGGGGGGGAGACTGAAGCTTTCTTT
CSAPGGETEAFF
>-|TRBD1|TRBJ1-2|TRBV12-3/TRBV12-4
TGTGCCAGCAGTACTCAGGGGGATCGTGGCTACACCTTC
CASSTQGDRGYTF
>-|-|TRBJ2-3|TRBV27
TGTGCCAGCAGCCCGCTGTGGGCGGGAAGCACAGATACGCAGTATTTT
CASSPLWAGSTDTQYF
>-|-|TRBJ2-3|TRBV18
TGTGCCAGCTCCGTACCGGGACTTCGCACAGATACGCAGTATTTT
CASSVPGLRTDTQYF
>few|-|TRBJ2-1|TRBV10-1
TGCGCCAGCAGACTGACACTCGACAATGAGCAGTTCTTC
CASRLTLDNEQFF
>once|-|TRBJ2-5|TRBV18
TGTGCCAGCTCACCACGGACGGAAGAGACCCAGTACTTC
CASSPRTEETQYF
>-|-|TRBJ1-2|TRBV2
TGTGCCAGCAGTGATTTCAAGAACTATGGCTACACCTTC
CASSDFKNYGYTF
>-|-|TRBJ1-6|TRBV12-3/TRBV12-4
TGTGCCAGCGGGATGTTGAGCTCACCCCTCCACTTT
CASGMLSSPLHF
>-|TRBD2|TRBJ2-3|TRBV7-7
TGTGCCAGCAGCATGGCCGGGGGGAGCGGGATCACAGATACGCAGTATTTT
CASSMAGGSGITDTQYF
>-|-|TRBJ2-7|TRBV23-1
TGCGCCAGGTCCGACAGGTCCCCGAGGAGGGAGCAGTACTTC
CARSDRSPRREQYF
>-|-|TRBJ2-3|TRBV7-9
TGTGCCAGCAGCTTAGCCTTTGGCGGGGGCACAGATACGCAGTATTTT
CASSLAFGGGTDTQYF
>-|-|TRBJ1-5|TRBV27
TGTGCCAGCAGCTTCGCACGCACGGTTCTTCCTGGTAATCAGCCCCAGCATTTT
CASSFARTVLPGNQPQHF
>-|TRBD2|TRBJ2-3|TRBV7-3
TGTGCCAGCAGCTTACTCGGTAGCGGGAGGTTTCCGACAGATACGCAGTATTTT
CASSLLGSGRFPTDTQYF
>-|TRBD2|TRBJ2-7|TRBV28
TGTGCCAGCAGTAGACTAGCGGGAGGGCGTTGGGAGCAGTACTTC
CASSRLAGGRWEQYF
>-|-|TRBJ1-1|TRBV25-1
TGTGCCAGCAAGACGACAGGGAACACTGAAGCTTTCTTT
CASKTTGNTEAFF
>-|-|TRBJ2-7|TRBV5-6
TGTGCCAGCAGCTTGGCCTACGAGCAGTACTTC
CASSLAYEQYF
>-|TRBD1|TRBJ2-7|TRBV7-9
TGTGCCAGCAGCCTCGTCCCGGGACAGGGCGAGCAGTACTTC
CASSLVPGQGEQYF
>-|TRBD1|TRBJ1-5|TRBV9
TGTGCCAGCAGCCGGGGCGGGGACAGTATTAATCAGCCCCAGCATTTT
CASSRGGDSINQPQHF